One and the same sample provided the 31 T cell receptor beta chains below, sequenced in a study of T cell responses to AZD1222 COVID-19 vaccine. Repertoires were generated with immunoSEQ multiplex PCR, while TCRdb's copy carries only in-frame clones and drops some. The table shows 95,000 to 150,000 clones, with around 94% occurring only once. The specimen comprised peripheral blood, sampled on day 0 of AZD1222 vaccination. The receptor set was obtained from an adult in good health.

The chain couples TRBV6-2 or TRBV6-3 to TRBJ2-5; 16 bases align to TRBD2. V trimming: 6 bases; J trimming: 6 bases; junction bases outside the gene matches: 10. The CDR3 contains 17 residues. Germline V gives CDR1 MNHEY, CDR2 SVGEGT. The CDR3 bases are TGTGCCAGCAGCCCCCCGGGACTAGCGGGGGGGCAAAAGACCCAGTACTTC. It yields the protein CASSPPGLAGGQKTQYF.

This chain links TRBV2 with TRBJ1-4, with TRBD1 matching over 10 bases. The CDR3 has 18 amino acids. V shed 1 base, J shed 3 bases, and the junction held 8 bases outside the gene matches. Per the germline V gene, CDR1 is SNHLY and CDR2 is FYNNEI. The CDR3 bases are TGTGCCAGCAGTGAAGGGTACGGGGACAGGGGACCTAATGAAAAACTGTTTTTT. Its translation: CASSEGYGDRGPNEKLFF. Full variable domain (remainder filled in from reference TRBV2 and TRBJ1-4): EPEVTQTPSHQVTQMGQEVILRCVPISNHLYFYWYRQILGQKVEFLVSFYNNEISEKSEIFDDQFSVERPDGSNFTLKIRSTKLEDSAMYFCASSEGYGDRGPNEKLFFGSGTQLSVL.

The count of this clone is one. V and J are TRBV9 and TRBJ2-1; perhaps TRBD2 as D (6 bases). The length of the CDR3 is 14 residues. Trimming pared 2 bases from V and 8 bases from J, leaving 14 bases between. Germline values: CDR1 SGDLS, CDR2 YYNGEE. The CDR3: CASSVGTAFDEQFF. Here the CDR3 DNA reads TGTGCCAGCAGCGTGGGGACTGCCTTTGATGAGCAGTTCTTC.

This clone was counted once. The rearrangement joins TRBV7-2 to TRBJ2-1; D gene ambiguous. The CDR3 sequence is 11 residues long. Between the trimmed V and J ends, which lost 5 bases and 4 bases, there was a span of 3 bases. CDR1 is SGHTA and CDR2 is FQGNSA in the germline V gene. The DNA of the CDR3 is TGTGCCAGCAGCGGGTACAATGAGCAGTTCTTC. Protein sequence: CASSGYNEQFF. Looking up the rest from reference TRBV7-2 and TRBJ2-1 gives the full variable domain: GAGVSQSPSNKVTEKGKDVELRCDPISGHTALYWYRQSLGQGLEFLIYFQGNSAPDKSGLPSDRFSAERTGGSVSTLTIQRTQQEDSAVYLCASSGYNEQFFGPGTRLTVL.

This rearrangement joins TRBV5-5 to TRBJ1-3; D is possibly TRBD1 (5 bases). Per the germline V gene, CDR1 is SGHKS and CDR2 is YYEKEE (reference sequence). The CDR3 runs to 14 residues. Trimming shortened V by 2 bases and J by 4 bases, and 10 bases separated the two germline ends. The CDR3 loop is CASSFGTEGNTIYF. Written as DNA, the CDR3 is TGTGCCAGCAGCTTCGGGACGGAAGGAAACACCATATATTTT. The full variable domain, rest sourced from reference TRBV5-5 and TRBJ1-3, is DAGVTQSPTHLIKTRGQQVTLRCSPISGHKSVSWYQQVLGQGPQFIFQYYEKEERGRGNFPDRFSARQFPNYSSELNVNALLLGDSALYLCASSFGTEGNTIYFGEGSWLTVV.

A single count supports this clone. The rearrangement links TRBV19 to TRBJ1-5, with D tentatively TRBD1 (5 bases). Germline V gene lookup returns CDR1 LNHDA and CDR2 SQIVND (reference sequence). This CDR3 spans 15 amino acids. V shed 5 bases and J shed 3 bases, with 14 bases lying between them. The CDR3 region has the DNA TGTGCCAGTAGTCTTGCCTGGGGGGACAATCAGCCCCAGCATTTT. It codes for CASSLAWGDNQPQHF.

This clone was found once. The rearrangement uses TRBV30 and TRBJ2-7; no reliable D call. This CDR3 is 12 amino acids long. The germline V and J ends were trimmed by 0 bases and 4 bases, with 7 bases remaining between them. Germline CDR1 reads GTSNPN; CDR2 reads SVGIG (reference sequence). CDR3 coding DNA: TGTGCCTGGAGTGTAATGGAGTACGAGCAGTACTTC. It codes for CAWSVMEYEQYF.

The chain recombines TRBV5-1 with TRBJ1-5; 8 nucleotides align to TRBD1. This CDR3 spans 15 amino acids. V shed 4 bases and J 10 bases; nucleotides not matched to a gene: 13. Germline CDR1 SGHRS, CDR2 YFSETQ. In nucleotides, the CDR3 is TGCGCCAGCAGCCAAGGACAGGGAGAAGGAGAACCCCAGCATTTT. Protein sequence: CASSQGQGEGEPQHF. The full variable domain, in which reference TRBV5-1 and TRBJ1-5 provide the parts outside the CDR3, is KAGVTQTPRYLIKTRGQQVTLSCSPISGHRSVSWYQQTPGQGLQFLFEYFSETQRNKGNFPGRFSGRQFSNSRSEMNVSTLELGDSALYLCASSQGQGEGEPQHFGDGTRLSIL.

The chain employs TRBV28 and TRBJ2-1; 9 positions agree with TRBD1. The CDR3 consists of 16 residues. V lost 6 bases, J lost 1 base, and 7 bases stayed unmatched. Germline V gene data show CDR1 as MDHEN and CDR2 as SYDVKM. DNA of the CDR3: TGTGCCAGCAGCTACAGGGGGCTTGAGTCCTACAATGAGCAGTTCTTC. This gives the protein CASSYRGLESYNEQFF.

The CDR3 DNA reads TGCGCCAGCAGCTTGGAGGGGGGCAAATCGGGAACTGAAGCTTTCTTT. Translated: CASSLEGGKSGTEAFF. V and J are TRBV5-1 and TRBJ1-1, with D tentatively TRBD1 (6 bases). Looked up from germline, CDR1 is SGHRS and CDR2 is YFSETQ. V gave up 0 bases and J gave up 5 bases, with 17 bases separating them. This CDR3 is built from 16 residues.

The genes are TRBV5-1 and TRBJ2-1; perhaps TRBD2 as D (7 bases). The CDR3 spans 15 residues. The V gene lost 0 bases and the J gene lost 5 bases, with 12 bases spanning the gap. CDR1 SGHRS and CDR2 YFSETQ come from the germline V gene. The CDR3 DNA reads TGCGCCAGCAGCTTGGAAACGGGGGGCCACAATGAGCAGTTCTTC. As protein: CASSLETGGHNEQFF.

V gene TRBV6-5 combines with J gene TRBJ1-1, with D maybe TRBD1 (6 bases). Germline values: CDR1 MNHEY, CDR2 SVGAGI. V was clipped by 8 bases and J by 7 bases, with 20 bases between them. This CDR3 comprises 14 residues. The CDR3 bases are TGTGCCAGCCGAGGGGGGGCGCGATTATTTGAAGCTTTCTTT. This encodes CASRGGARLFEAFF.

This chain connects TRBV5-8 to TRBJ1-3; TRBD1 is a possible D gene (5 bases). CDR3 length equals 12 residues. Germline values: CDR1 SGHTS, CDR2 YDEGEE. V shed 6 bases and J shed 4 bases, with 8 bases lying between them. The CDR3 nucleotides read TGTGCCAGCACCCGGGGGGGAAACACCATATATTTT. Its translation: CASTRGGNTIYF.

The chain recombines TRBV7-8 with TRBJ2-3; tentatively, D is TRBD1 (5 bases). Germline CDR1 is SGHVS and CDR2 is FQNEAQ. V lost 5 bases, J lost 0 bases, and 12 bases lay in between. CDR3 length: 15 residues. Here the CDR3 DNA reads TGTGCCAGCAGCCCAGCAGGGCATAGCACAGATACGCAGTATTTT. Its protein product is CASSPAGHSTDTQYF.

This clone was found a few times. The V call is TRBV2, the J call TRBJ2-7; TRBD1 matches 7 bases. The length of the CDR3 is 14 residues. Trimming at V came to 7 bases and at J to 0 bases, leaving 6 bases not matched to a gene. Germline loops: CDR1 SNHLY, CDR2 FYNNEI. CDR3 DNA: TGTGCCAGCAAATCGACAGGGAACTCCTACGAGCAGTACTTC. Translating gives CASKSTGNSYEQYF.

CDR3 nucleotide sequence: TGCGCCAGCAGCCTACGGACAGGGGGCCGCAATCAGCCCCAGCATTTT. This sequence encodes CASSLRTGGRNQPQHF. The J gene is TRBJ1-5, the V gene TRBV5-1, with TRBD1 identical over 11 bases. J was trimmed by 2 bases and V by 4 bases; bases with no gene match: 5. CDR3 length: 16 amino acids. Germline V gene lookup returns CDR1 SGHRS and CDR2 YFSETQ.

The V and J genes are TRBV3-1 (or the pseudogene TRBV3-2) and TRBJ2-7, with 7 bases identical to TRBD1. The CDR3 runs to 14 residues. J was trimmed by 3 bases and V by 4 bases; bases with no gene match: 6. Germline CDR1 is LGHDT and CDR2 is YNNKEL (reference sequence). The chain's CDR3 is CASSPRRQGYEQYF. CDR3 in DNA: TGTGCCAGCAGCCCCCGTCGACAGGGCTACGAGCAGTACTTC.

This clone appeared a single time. CDR3 sequence (DNA): TGTGCCAGCAGTTACAGGAATCAGCCCCAGCATTTT. This sequence encodes CASSYRNQPQHF. The chain recombines TRBV6-2 or TRBV6-3 with TRBJ1-5; D uncertain. Germline lookup yields CDR1 MNHEY and CDR2 SVGEGT. The CDR3 spans 12 residues. Trimming shortened V by 2 bases and J by 4 bases, and 3 bases separated the two germline ends.

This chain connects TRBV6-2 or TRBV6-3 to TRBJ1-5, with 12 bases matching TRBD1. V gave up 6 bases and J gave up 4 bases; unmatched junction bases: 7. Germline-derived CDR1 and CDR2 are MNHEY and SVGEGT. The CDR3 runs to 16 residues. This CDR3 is CASSLGQGAYNQPQHF. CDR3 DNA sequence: TGTGCCAGCAGCTTGGGACAGGGGGCCTATAATCAGCCCCAGCATTTT.

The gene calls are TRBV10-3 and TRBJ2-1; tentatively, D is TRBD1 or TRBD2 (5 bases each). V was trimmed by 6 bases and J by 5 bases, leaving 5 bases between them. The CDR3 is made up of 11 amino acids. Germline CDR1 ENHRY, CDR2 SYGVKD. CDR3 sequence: CAIRGDNEQFF. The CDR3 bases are TGTGCCATCAGGGGGGACAATGAGCAGTTCTTC.

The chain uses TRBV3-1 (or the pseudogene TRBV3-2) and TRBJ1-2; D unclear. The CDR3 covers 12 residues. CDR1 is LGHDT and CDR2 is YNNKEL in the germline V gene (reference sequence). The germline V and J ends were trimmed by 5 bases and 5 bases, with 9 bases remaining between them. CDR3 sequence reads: CASSWEGYGYTF. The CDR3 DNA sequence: TGTGCCAGCAGCTGGGAGGGATATGGCTACACCTTC.

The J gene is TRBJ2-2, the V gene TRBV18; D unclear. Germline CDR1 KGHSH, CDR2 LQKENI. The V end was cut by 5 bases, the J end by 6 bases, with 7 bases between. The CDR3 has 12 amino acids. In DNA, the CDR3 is TGTGCCAGCTCATCTTTTGCCGGGGAGCTGTTTTTT. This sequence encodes CASSSFAGELFF. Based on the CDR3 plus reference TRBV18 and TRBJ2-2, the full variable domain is NAGVMQNPRHLVRRRGQEARLRCSPMKGHSHVYWYRQLPEEGLKFMVYLQKENIIDESGMPKERFSAEFPKEGPSILRIQQVVRGDSAAYFCASSSFAGELFFGEGSRLTVL.

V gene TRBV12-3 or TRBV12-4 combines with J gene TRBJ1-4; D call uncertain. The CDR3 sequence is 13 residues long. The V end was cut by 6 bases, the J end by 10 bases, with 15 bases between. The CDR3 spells CASSPQQRGKLFF. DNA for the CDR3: TGTGCCAGCAGCCCCCAGCAGCGAGGAAAACTGTTTTTT.

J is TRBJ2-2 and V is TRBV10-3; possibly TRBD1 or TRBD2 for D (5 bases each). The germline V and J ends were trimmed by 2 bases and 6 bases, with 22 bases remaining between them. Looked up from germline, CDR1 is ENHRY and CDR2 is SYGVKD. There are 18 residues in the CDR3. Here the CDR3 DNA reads TGTGCCATCAGTGAGGCCCGGGACCTCAGACGAGGGGCCGGGGAGCTGTTTTTT. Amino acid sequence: CAISEARDLRRGAGELFF.

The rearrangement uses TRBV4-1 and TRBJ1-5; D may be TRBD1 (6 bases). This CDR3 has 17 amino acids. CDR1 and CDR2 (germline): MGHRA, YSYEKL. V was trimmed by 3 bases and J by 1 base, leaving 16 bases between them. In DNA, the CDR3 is TGCGCCAGCAGCCACCCCCCGGGACACACCAGCAATCAGCCCCAGCATTTT. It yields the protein CASSHPPGHTSNQPQHF.

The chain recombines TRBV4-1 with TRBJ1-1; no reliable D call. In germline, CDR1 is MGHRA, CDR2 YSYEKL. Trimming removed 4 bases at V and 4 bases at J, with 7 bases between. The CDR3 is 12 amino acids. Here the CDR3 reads CASSRASTEAFF. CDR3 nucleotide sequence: TGCGCCAGCAGCCGGGCCAGCACTGAAGCTTTCTTT.

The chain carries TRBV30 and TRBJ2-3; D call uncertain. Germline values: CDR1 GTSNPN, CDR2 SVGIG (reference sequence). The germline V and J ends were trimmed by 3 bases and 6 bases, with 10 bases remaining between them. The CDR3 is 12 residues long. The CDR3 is CAWSATSDTQYF. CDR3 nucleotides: TGTGCCTGGAGCGCCACGTCCGATACGCAGTATTTT.

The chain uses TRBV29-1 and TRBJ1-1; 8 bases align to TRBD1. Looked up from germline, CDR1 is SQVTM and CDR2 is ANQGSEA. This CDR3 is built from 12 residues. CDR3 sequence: CSAGGMNTEAFF. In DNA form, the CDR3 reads TGCAGTGCAGGGGGCATGAACACTGAAGCTTTCTTT.

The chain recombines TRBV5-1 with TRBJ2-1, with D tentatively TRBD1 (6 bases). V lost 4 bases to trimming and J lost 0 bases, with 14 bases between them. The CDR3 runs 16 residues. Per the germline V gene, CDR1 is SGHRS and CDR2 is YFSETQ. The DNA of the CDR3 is TGCGCCAGCAGCCAATTCCGGACAGCCTCCTACAATGAGCAGTTCTTC. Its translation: CASSQFRTASYNEQFF.

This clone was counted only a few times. For the CDR3, the DNA is TGTGCCACCAGCGGAGGGGGGGATTTCGCTGGGGCCAACGTCCTGACTTTC. It codes for CATSGGGDFAGANVLTF. The chain recombines TRBV15 with TRBJ2-6; D perhaps matches TRBD2 (7 bases). Germline CDR1 is LNHNV and CDR2 is YYDKDF (reference sequence). Deletions cut 5 bases from V and 2 bases from J, with 16 bases between. The CDR3 sequence is 17 residues long.

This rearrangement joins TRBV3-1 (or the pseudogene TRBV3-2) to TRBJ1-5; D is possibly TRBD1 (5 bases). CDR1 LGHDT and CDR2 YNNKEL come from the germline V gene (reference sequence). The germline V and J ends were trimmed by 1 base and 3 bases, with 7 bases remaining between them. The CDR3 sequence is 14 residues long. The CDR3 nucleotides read TGTGCCAGCAGCCAAGGGGGGAACAATCAGCCCCAGCATTTT. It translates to CASSQGGNNQPQHF.